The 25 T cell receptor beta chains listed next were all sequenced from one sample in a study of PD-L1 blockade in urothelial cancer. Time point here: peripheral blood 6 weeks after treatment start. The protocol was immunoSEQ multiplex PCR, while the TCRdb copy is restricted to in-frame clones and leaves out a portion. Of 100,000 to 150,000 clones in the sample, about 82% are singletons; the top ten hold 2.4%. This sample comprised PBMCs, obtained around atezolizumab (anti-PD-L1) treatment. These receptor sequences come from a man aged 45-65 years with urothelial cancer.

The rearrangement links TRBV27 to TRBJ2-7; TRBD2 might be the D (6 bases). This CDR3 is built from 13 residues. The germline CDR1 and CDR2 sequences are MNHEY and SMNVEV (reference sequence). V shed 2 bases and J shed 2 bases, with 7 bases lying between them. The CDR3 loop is CASSLRGTYEQYF. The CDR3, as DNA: TGTGCCAGCAGTTTACGGGGGACCTACGAGCAGTACTTC.

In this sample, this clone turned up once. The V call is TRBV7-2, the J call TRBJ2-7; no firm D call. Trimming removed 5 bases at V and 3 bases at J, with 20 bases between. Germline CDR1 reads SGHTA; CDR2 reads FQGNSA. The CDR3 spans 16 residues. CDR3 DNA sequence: TGTGCCAGCAGCAATACAAGAAGAAGCGCGGTCTACGAGCAGTACTTC. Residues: CASSNTRRSAVYEQYF. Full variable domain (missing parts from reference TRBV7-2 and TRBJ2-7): GAGVSQSPSNKVTEKGKDVELRCDPISGHTALYWYRQSLGQGLEFLIYFQGNSAPDKSGLPSDRFSAERTGGSVSTLTIQRTQQEDSAVYLCASSNTRRSAVYEQYFGPGTRLTVT.

CDR3 in amino acids: CASRPAGTSATGELFF. The DNA of the CDR3 is TGTGCCAGCAGACCCGCCGGGACTAGCGCCACCGGGGAGCTGTTTTTT. This rearrangement joins TRBV27 to TRBJ2-2; 10 positions match TRBD2. Germline V CDR1 and CDR2: MNHEY, SMNVEV (reference sequence). The CDR3 sequence is 16 residues long. The junction had 8 bases not matched to a gene; V was cut back by 6 bases and J by 4 bases.

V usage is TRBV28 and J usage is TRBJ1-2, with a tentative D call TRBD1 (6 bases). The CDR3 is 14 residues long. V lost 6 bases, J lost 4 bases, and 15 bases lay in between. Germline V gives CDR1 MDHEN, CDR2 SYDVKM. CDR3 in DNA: TGTGCCAGCAGGACACCGACAGGCCTCTATGGCTACACCTTC. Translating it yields CASRTPTGLYGYTF.

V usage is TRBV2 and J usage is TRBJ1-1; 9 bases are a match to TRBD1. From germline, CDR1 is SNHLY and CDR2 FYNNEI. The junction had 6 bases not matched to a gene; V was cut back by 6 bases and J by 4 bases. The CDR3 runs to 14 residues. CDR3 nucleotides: TGTGCCAGCAGACAACAGGGGGCGCCCACTGAAGCTTTCTTT. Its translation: CASRQQGAPTEAFF.

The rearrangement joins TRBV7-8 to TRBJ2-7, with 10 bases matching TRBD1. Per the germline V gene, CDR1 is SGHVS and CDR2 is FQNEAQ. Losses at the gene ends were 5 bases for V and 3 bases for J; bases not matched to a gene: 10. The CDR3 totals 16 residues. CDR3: CASSRQGAHLYYEQYF. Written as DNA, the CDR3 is TGTGCCAGCAGCCGACAGGGGGCTCACCTCTACTACGAGCAGTACTTC.

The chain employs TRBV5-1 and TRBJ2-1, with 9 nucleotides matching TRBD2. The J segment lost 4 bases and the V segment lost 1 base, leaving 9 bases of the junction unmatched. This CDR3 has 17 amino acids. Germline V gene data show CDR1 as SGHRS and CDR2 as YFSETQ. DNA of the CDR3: TGCGCCAGCAGCTTGTCCCCGCCTAGCGGGGCTTACAATGAGCAGTTCTTC. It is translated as CASSLSPPSGAYNEQFF.

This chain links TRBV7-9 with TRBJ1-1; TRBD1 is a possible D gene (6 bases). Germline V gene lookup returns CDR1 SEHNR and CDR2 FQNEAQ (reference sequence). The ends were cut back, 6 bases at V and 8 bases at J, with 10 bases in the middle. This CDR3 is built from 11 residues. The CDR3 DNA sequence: TGTGCCAGCAGTCGAGGGGGAGAAGCTTTCTTT. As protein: CASSRGGEAFF.

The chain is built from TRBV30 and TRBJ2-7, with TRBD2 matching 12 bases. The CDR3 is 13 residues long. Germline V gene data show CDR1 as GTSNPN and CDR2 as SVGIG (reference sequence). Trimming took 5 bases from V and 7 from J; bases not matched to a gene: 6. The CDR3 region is CAWGLAGPREQYF. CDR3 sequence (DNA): TGTGCCTGGGGACTAGCGGGGCCTCGGGAGCAGTACTTC.

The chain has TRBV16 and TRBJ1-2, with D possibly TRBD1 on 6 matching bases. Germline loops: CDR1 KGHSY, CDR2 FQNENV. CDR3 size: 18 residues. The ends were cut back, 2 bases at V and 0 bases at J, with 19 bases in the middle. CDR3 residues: CASSQPTSGQRANYGYTF. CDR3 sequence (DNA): TGTGCCAGCAGCCAACCTACTTCGGGACAACGAGCTAACTATGGCTACACCTTC.

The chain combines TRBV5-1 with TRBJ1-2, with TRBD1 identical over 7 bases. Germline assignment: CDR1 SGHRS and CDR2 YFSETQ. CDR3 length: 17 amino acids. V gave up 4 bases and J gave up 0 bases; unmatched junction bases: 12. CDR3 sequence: CASSKGFRDSPNYGYTF. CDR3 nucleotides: TGCGCCAGCAGCAAGGGATTCCGGGACAGCCCTAACTATGGCTACACCTTC. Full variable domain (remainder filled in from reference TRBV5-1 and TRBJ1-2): KAGVTQTPRYLIKTRGQQVTLSCSPISGHRSVSWYQQTPGQGLQFLFEYFSETQRNKGNFPGRFSGRQFSNSRSEMNVSTLELGDSALYLCASSKGFRDSPNYGYTFGSGTRLTVV.

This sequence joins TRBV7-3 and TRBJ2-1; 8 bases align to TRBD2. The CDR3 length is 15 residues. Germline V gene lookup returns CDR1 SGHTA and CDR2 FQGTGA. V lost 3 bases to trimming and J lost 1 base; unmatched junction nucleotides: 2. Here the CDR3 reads CASSFTSGSYNEQFF. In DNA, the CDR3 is TGTGCCAGCAGCTTCACTAGCGGTTCCTACAATGAGCAGTTCTTC.

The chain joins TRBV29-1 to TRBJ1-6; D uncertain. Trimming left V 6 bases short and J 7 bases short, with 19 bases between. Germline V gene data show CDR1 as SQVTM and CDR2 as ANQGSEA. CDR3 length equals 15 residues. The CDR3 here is CSVDGWLKQNSPLHF. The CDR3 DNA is TGCAGCGTCGACGGGTGGCTTAAACAAAATTCACCCCTCCACTTT.

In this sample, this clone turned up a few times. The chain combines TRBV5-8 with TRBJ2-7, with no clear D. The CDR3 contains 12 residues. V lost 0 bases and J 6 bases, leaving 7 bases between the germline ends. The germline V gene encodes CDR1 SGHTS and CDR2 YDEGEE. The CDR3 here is CASSLDLFEQYF. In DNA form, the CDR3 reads TGTGCCAGCAGCTTGGATCTTTTCGAGCAGTACTTC.

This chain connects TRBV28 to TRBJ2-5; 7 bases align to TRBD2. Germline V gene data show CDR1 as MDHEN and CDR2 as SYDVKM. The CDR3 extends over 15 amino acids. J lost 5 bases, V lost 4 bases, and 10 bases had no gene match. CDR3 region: CASSWGRDGRETQYF. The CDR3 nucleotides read TGTGCCAGCAGTTGGGGCCGGGACGGGAGGGAGACCCAGTACTTC.

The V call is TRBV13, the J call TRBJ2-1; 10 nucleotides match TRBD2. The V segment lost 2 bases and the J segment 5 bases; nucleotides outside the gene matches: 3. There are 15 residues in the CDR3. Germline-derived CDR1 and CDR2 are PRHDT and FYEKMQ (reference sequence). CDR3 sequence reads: CASSLYSGGNNEQFF. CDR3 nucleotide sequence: TGTGCCAGCAGCTTATATAGCGGGGGGAACAATGAGCAGTTCTTC.

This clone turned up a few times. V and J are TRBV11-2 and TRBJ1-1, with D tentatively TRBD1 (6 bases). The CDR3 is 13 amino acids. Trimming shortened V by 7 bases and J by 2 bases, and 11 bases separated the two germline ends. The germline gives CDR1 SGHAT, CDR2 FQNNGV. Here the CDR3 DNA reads TGTGCCAGCACCAAACAGGGAAACACTGAAGCTTTCTTT. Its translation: CASTKQGNTEAFF.

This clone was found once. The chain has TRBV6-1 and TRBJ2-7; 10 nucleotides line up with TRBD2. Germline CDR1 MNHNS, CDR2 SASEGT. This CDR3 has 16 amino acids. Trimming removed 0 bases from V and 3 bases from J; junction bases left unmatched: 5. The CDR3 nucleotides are TGTGCCAGCAGTGAAGCGATTAGCGGGAGGTTCTACGAGCAGTACTTC. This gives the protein CASSEAISGRFYEQYF.

Written as DNA, the CDR3 is TGTGCCAGCAGCTTGATGGGGGCCGTCTATGGCTACACCTTC. It codes for CASSLMGAVYGYTF. This chain uses TRBV5-6 with TRBJ1-2, with D possibly being TRBD1 (6 bases). CDR1 and CDR2 from the germline V gene are SGHDT and YYEEEE. The CDR3 runs 14 residues. V gave up 1 base and J gave up 4 bases, with 11 bases separating them. Drawing the rest from reference TRBV5-6 and TRBJ1-2, the complete variable domain is DAGVTQSPTHLIKTRGQQVTLRCSPKSGHDTVSWYQQALGQGPQFIFQYYEEEERQRGNFPDRFSGHQFPNYSSELNVNALLLGDSALYLCASSLMGAVYGYTFGSGTRLTVV.

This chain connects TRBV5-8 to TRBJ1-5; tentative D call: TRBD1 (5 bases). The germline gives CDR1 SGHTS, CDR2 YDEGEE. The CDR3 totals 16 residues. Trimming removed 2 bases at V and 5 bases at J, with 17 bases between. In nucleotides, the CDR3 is TGTGCCAGCAGCTTAGGAACAACAGGAGCAGATCAGCCCCAGCATTTT. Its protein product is CASSLGTTGADQPQHF. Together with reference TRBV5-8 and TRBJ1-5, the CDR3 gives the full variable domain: EAGVTQSPTHLIKTRGQQATLRCSPISGHTSVYWYQQALGLGLQFLLWYDEGEERNRGNFPPRFSGRQFPNYSSELNVNALELEDSALYLCASSLGTTGADQPQHFGDGTRLSIL.

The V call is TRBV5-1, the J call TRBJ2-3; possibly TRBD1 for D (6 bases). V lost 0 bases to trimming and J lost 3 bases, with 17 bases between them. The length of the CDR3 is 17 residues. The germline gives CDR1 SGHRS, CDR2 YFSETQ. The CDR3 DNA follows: TGCGCCAGCAGCTTGGTTTCAGGGGTCGTGGTAACAGATACGCAGTATTTT. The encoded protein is CASSLVSGVVVTDTQYF.

CDR3 residues: CASSFRVDTQYF. CDR3 DNA sequence: TGTGCCAGCAGCTTCAGGGTAGATACGCAGTATTTT. This sequence joins TRBV5-5 and TRBJ2-3; TRBD1 is a possible D gene (5 bases). V lost 2 bases to trimming and J lost 5 bases, with 6 bases between them. Germline CDR1 SGHKS, CDR2 YYEKEE (reference sequence). This CDR3 is 12 amino acids long.

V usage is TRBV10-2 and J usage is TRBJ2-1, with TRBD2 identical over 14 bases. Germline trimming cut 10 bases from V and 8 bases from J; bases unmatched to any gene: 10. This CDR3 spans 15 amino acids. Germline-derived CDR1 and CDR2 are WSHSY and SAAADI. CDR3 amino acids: CATGRGTSGSYEQFF. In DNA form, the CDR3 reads TGCGCCACCGGGAGAGGGACTAGCGGGAGTTATGAGCAGTTCTTC.

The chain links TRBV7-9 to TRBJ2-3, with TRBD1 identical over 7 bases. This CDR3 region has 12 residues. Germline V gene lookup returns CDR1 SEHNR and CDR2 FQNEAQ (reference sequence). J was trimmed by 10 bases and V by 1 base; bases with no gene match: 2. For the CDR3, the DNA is TGTGCCAGCAGCTTAGGCAGGGGGTCGCAGTATTTT. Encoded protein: CASSLGRGSQYF.

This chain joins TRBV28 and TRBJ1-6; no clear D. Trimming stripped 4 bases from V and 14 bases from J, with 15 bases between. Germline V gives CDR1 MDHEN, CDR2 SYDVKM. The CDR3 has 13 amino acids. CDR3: CASSSRLILTLHF. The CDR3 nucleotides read TGTGCCAGCAGTTCCAGATTAATTTTAACCCTCCACTTT. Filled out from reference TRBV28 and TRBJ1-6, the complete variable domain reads DVKVTQSSRYLVKRTGEKVFLECVQDMDHENMFWYRQDPGLGLRLIYFSYDVKMKEKGDIPEGYSVSREKKERFSLILESASTNQTSMYLCASSSRLILTLHFGNGTRLTVT.